This paragraph covers one T cell receptor beta chain sequence. Its antigen is undetermined. Sequenced by immunoSEQ multiplex PCR; TCRdb stores in-frame clones only, minus some. The sample has more than 100,000 clones, approximately 95% seen once; the top ten hold more than 3%. CDR1 and CDR2 (germline): ENHRY, SYGVKD. There are 17 residues in the CDR3. V was pared by 0 bases and J by 0 bases, with 15 bases between. This entry comes from a study of graft-versus-host responses after intestinal transplantation. Study information: The whole recipient group had anti-thymocyte globulin induction followed by tacrolimus and steroids for around 3 years.

Study results and limitations: Association was observed between peak circulating GvH clone levels and early post-transplant HvG declines. Detected in recipient marrow were GvH clones, some of which were first observed in ileum or blood. Subjects displaying graft-donor T cell macrochimerism possessed elevated graft-versus-host to host-versus-graft clonal ratios inside allografts.

Sequences were derived from unstimulated CD8+ T cells sorted from spleen or lymph node cells, sampled before intestinal transplant. The TCR was taken from a human donor who received an intestinal transplant. The chain recombines TRBV10-3 with TRBJ2-7; D unresolved. The CDR3 region has the DNA TGTGCCATCAGTGAGTCTCCAAGGGCCATAGACTCCTACGAGCAGTACTTC. Its translation is CAISESPRAIDSYEQYF.